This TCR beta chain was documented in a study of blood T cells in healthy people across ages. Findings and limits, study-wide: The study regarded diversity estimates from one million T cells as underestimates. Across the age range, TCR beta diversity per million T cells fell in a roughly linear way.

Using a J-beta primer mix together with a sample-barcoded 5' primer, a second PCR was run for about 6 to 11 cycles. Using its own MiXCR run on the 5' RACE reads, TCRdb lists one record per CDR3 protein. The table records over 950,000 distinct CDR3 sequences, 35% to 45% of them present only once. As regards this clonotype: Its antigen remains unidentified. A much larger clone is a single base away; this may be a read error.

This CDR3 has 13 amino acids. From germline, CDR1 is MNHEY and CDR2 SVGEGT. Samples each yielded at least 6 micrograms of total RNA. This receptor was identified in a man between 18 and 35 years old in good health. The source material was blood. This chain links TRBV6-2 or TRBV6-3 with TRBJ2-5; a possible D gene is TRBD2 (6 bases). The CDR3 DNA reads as TGTGCCAGCAGTTATAGCGGAGAAGAGACCCGGTACTTC. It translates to CASSYSGEETRYF.